This TCR beta chain was captured in a study of T-cell memory formation after mild COVID-19. Study-level information: TCR clusters mostly belonged to single donors. Study outcomes and limitations: Clones that contracted from day 15 to 85 were balanced CD4/CD8, while later expanders leaned CD4+. Mainly in CM and EM were contracting CD4+ clones; CD8+ were in EMRA.

TCRdb passed the 5' RACE reads through MiXCR, listing each CDR3 protein once. The repertoire includes about 200,000 distinct CDR3 sequences, over 7.5% of them detected once, and roughly 4% sits in the top ten. Germline trimming cut 11 bases from V and 6 bases from J; bases unmatched to any gene: 13. The CDR3 totals 15 residues. In germline, CDR1 is SGHTA, CDR2 FQGNSA. In the case of this clonotype: Its specificity is unknown.

The receptor comes from a man younger than 35 who had mild COVID-19 (a few samples of this study predate the infection). Cell type and time point are not known. The chain carries TRBV7-2 and TRBJ1-5, with TRBD1 matching 10 bases. Sequencing was done on a sample of PBMCs or a T cell subset sorted from them (not recorded which). The chain's CDR3 is CAGGFGTGDGQPQHF. DNA for the CDR3: TGTGCCGGGGGCTTTGGGACAGGGGACGGTCAGCCCCAGCATTTT.